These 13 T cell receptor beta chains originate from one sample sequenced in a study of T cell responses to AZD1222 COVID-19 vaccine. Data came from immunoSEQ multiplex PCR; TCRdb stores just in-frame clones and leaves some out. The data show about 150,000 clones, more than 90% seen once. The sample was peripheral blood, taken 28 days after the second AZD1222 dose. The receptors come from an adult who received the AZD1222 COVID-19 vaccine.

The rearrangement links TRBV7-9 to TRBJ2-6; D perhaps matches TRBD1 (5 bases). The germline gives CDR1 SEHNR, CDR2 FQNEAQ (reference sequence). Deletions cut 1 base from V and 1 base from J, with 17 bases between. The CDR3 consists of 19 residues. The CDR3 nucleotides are TGTGCCAGCAGCTTAGGCAGGGTGGTGAGTTTGTCTGGGGCCAACGTCCTGACTTTC. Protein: CASSLGRVVSLSGANVLTF.

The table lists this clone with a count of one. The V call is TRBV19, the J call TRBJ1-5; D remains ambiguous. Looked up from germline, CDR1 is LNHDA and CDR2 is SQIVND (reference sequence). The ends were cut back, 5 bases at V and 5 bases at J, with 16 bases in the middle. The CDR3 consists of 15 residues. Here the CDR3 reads CASSLPKGRDQPQHF. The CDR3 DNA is TGTGCCAGTAGTCTCCCGAAAGGGAGGGATCAGCCCCAGCATTTT.

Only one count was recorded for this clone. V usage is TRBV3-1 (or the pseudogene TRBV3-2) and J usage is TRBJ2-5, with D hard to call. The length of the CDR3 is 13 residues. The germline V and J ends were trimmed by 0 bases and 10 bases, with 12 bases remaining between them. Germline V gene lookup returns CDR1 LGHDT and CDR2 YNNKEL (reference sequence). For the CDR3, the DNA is TGTGCCAGCAGCCAAGATGAAATGCAGAGCCAGTACTTC. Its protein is CASSQDEMQSQYF.

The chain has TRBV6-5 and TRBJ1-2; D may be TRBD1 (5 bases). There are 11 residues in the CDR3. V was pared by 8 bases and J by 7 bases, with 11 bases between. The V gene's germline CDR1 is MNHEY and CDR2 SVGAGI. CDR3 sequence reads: CASSGNLGYTF. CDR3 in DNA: TGTGCCAGCTCAGGGAACCTTGGCTACACCTTC.

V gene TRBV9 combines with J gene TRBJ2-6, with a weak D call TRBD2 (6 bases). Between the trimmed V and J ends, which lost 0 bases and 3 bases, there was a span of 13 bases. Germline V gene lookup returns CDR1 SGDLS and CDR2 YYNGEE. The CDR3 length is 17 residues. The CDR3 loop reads CASSVAGDGVGANVLTF. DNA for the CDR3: TGTGCCAGCAGCGTAGCGGGGGACGGGGTTGGGGCCAACGTCCTGACTTTC.

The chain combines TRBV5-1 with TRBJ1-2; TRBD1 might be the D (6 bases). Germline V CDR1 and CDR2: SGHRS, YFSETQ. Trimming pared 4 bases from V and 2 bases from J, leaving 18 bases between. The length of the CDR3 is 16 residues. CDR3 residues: CASSPAGQLKNYGYTF. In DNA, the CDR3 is TGCGCCAGCAGCCCAGCCGGACAGCTAAAAAACTATGGCTACACCTTC.

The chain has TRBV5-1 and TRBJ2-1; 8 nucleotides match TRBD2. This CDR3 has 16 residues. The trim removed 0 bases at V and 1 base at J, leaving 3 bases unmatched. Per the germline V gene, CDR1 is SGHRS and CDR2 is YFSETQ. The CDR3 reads CASSLVSGESYNEQFF. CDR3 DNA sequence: TGCGCCAGCAGCTTGGTTAGCGGGGAATCCTACAATGAGCAGTTCTTC.

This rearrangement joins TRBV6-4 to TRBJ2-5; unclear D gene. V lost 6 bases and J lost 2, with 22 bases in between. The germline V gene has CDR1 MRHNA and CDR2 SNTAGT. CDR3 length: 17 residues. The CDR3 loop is CASRPPKALKRQETQYF. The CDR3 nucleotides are TGTGCCAGCAGGCCTCCCAAGGCCCTAAAGCGACAAGAGACCCAGTACTTC.

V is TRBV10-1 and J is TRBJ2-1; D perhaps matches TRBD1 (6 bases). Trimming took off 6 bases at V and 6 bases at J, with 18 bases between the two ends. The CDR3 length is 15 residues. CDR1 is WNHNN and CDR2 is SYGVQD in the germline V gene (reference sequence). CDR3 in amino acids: CASSEDSRTSNEQFF. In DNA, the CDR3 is TGCGCCAGCAGCGAGGACAGTAGGACAAGCAATGAGCAGTTCTTC.

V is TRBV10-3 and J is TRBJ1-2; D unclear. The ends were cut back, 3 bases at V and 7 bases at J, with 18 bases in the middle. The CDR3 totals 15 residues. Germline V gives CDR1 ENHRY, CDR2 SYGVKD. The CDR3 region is CAISESWVKMSGYTF. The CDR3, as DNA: TGTGCCATCAGTGAATCGTGGGTGAAGATGAGTGGCTACACCTTC.

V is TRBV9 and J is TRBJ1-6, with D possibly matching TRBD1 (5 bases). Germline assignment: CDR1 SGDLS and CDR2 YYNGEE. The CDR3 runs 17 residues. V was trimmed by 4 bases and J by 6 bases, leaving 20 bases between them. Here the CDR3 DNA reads TGTGCCAGCAGCTCCCAAACGGGTCCAGGGTCTAATTCACCCCTCCACTTT. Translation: CASSSQTGPGSNSPLHF.

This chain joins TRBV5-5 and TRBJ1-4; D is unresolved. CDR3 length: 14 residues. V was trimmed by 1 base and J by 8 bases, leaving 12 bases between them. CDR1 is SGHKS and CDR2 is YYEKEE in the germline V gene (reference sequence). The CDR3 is CASSLCRQGEKLFF. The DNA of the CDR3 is TGTGCCAGCAGCTTGTGCCGACAAGGAGAAAAACTGTTTTTT.

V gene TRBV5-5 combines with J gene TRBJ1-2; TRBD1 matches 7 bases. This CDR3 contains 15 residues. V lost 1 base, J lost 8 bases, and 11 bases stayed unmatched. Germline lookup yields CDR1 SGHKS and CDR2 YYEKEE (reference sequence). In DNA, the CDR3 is TGTGCCAGCAGCTTGTTTCACACAGGGGTCTGGGGCTACACCTTC. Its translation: CASSLFHTGVWGYTF.